The 13 T cell receptor beta chains listed next were all sequenced from one sample in a study of cytomegalovirus exposure and HLA in healthy donors. The PCR ran on 60 Vbeta and 13 Jbeta primers. Sequenced by immunoSEQ multiplex PCR; TCRdb stores in-frame clones only, minus some. Here the sample spans around 190,000 clones, approximately 82% being singletons. Material: PBMCs. Receptor source: a man aged 35 to 55 in good health and CMV-seropositive.

The chain links TRBV11-3 to TRBJ2-7; 8 bases agree with TRBD2. This CDR3 spans 15 amino acids. CDR1 and CDR2 (germline): SGHNT, YENEEA. The V gene end was trimmed by 5 bases and the J gene end by 3 bases; junction bases not matched to a gene: 9. The CDR3 coding sequence is TGTGCCAGCAGCCGGGCCCGGGGACTAGGCTACGAGCAGTACTTC. Its protein is CASSRARGLGYEQYF.

The rearrangement uses TRBV6-5 and TRBJ1-2; 7 bases line up with TRBD1. CDR3 size: 14 residues. Germline V gene lookup returns CDR1 MNHEY and CDR2 SVGAGI. The trim removed 6 bases at V and 6 bases at J, leaving 10 bases unmatched. This chain's CDR3 is CASRVGGRTNGYTF. CDR3 DNA sequence: TGTGCCAGCAGGGTAGGGGGCAGGACGAATGGCTACACCTTC.

V usage is TRBV6-1 and J usage is TRBJ2-7; 9 bases align to TRBD1. CDR1 is MNHNS, CDR2 SASEGT, per germline. Trimming cost V 4 bases and J 6 bases; bases outside gene matches: 7. The CDR3 consists of 14 residues. The CDR3 nucleotides are TGTGCCAGCAGTGCCAACAGGGGGCTTGTCGAGCAGTACTTC. Translated, it gives CASSANRGLVEQYF.

The chain uses TRBV5-4 and TRBJ2-4; 11 bases fit TRBD2. The length of the CDR3 is 16 residues. Germline V CDR1 and CDR2: SGHNT, YYREEE (reference sequence). The ends lost 3 bases at V and 6 bases at J; junction bases unmatched: 8. As DNA, the CDR3 is TGTGCCAGCAGCTCCGTCTTAGCGGGAGGGATAAACATTCAGTACTTC. As protein: CASSSVLAGGINIQYF.

The CDR3, as DNA: TGTGCCAGCGGCAGACAGCTCTCTGGAAACACCATATATTTT. The encoded protein is CASGRQLSGNTIYF. The chain employs TRBV7-8 and TRBJ1-3, with a possible D match to TRBD1 (5 bases). Germline CDR1 SGHVS, CDR2 FQNEAQ. Trimming left V 8 bases short and J 0 bases short, with 11 bases between. The CDR3 sequence is 14 residues long.

The V and J genes are TRBV27 and TRBJ1-4; 8 positions agree with TRBD1. The CDR3 covers 14 residues. Per germline, CDR1 MNHEY and CDR2 SMNVEV (reference sequence). Germline trimming cut 8 bases from V and 8 bases from J; bases unmatched to any gene: 10. The CDR3 DNA sequence: TGTGCCAGCGGCGCCCCAGGGGGCGGCGAAAAACTGTTTTTT. It encodes CASGAPGGGEKLFF.

This sequence joins TRBV6-1 and TRBJ1-1, with D perhaps TRBD1 (5 bases). Germline values: CDR1 MNHNS, CDR2 SASEGT. The CDR3 covers 13 residues. Trimming removed 5 bases from V and 4 bases from J, with 11 bases in between. CDR3 protein: CASSTRGGTEAFF. In nucleotides, the CDR3 is TGTGCCAGCAGTACCCGGGGGGGCACTGAAGCTTTCTTT.

This chain uses TRBV5-1 with TRBJ1-1, with a possible D match to TRBD1 (5 bases). Trimming left V 3 bases short and J 1 base short, with 13 bases between. The germline CDR1 and CDR2 sequences are SGHRS and YFSETQ. The CDR3 length is 15 residues. This chain's CDR3 is CASSSGDVTNTEAFF. Here the CDR3 DNA reads TGCGCCAGCAGCTCGGGGGACGTAACGAACACTGAAGCTTTCTTT.

This clone was picked up one time. V is TRBV5-1 and J is TRBJ1-1; D might be TRBD1 (5 bases). The germline CDR1 and CDR2 sequences are SGHRS and YFSETQ. This CDR3 contains 16 residues. Deletions cut 0 bases from V and 0 bases from J, with 12 bases between. This CDR3 reads CASSLDGRVMNTEAFF. CDR3 nucleotides: TGCGCCAGCAGCTTGGATGGCAGGGTCATGAACACTGAAGCTTTCTTT.

The V call is TRBV9, the J call TRBJ2-7; D is perhaps TRBD1 (6 bases). Germline V CDR1 and CDR2: SGDLS, YYNGEE. Trimming removed 0 bases at V and 7 bases at J, with 14 bases between. The CDR3 spans 14 residues. CDR3 loop: CASSVAGIGGEQYF. The CDR3 DNA reads TGTGCCAGCAGCGTAGCGGGGATAGGGGGTGAGCAGTACTTC.

V is TRBV7-9 and J is TRBJ2-1, with unresolved D. The CDR3 contains 11 residues. The V gene's germline CDR1 is SEHNR and CDR2 FQNEAQ (reference sequence). CDR3 amino acids: CSGDSYNEQFF. For the CDR3, the DNA is TGTTCCGGAGACTCCTACAATGAGCAGTTCTTC.

The chain has TRBV29-1 and TRBJ2-7, with 8 bases lining up with TRBD1. V lost 4 bases to trimming and J lost 7 bases; unmatched junction nucleotides: 9. The CDR3 is made up of 13 amino acids. CDR1 and CDR2 from the germline V gene are SQVTM and ANQGSEA. This CDR3 is CSVGGRGPGEQYF. The CDR3 DNA reads as TGCAGCGTTGGAGGCAGGGGGCCGGGAGAGCAGTACTTC.

The chain is built from TRBV9 and TRBJ2-3; D is possibly TRBD1 (6 bases). This CDR3 has 16 amino acids. CDR1 SGDLS and CDR2 YYNGEE come from the germline V gene. The V end lost 6 bases, the J end lost 4 bases, and 21 bases lay between the germline ends. The CDR3 nucleotides are TGTGCCAGCACTTTTCCTGGCAGGGGTGGGGCAGATACGCAGTATTTT. This encodes CASTFPGRGGADTQYF.